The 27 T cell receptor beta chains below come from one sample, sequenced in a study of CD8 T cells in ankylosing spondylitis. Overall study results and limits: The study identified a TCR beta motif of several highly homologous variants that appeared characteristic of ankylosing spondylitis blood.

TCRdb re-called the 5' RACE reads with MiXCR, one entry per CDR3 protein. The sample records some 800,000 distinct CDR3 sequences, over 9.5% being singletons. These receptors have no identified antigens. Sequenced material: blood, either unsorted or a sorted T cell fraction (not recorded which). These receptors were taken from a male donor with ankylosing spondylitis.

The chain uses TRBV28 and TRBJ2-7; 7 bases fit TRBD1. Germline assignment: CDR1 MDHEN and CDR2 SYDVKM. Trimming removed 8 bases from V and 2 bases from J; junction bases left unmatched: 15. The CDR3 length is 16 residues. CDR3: CASGYGTEALAYEQYF. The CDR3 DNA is TGTGCCAGCGGATACGGGACAGAAGCCCTGGCCTACGAGCAGTACTTC.

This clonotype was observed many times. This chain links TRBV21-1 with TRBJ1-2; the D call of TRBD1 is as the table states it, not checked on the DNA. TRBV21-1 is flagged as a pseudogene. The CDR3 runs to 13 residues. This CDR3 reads CASSPRQSYGYTF. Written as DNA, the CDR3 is TGTGCCAGCAGCCCCCGACAGTCTTATGGCTACACCTTC.

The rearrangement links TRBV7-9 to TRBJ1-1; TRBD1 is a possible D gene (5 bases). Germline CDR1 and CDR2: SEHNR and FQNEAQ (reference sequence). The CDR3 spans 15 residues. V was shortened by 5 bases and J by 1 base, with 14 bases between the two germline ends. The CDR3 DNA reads TGTGCCAGCAGCCCACCCCGGGGGTCGAACACTGAAGCTTTCTTT. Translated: CASSPPRGSNTEAFF.

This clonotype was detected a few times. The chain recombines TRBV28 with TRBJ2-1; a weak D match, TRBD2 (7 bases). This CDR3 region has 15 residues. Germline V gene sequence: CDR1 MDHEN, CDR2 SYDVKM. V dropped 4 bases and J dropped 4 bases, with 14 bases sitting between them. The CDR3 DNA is TGTGCCAGCAGTTCCTGGACTAGGGGGTACAATGAGCAGTTCTTC. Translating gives CASSSWTRGYNEQFF.

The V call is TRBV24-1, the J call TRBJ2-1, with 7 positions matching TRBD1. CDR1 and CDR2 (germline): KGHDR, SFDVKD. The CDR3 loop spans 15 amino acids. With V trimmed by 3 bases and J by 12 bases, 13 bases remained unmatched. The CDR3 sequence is CATSDGGQRYQGQFF. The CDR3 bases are TGTGCCACCAGTGATGGGGGACAGCGTTACCAAGGGCAGTTCTTC.

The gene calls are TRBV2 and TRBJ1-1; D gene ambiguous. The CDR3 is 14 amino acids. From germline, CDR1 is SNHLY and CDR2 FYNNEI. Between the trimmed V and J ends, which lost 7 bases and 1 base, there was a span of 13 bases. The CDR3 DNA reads TGTGCCAGCAAAAGAGAACATACGAACACTGAAGCTTTCTTT. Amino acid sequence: CASKREHTNTEAFF.

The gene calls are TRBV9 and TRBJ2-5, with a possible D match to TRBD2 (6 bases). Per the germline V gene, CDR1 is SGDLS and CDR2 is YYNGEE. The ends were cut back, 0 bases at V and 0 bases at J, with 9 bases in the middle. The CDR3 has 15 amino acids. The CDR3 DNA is TGTGCCAGCAGCGTAGGCGGGGTGTACCAAGAGACCCAGTACTTC. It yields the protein CASSVGGVYQETQYF.

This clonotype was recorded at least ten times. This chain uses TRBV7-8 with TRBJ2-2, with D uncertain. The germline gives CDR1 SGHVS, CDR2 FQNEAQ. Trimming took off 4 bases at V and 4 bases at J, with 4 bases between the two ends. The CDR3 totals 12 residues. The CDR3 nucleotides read TGTGCCAGCAGCTCCTTCACCGGGGAGCTGTTTTTT. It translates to CASSSFTGELFF.

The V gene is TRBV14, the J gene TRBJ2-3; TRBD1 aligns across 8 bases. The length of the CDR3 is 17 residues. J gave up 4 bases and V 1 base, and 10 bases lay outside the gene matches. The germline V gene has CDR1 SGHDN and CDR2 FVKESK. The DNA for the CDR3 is TGTGCCAGCAGCCAAGGCTGGACAGGGCAGGTGGCAGATACGCAGTATTTT. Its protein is CASSQGWTGQVADTQYF.

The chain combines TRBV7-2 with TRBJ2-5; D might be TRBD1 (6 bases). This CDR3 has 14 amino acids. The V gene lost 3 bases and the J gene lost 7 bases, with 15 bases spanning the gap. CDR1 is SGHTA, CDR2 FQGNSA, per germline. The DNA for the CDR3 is TGTGCCAGCAGCTTCCGGGACACGCAGGGGACCCAGTACTTC. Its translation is CASSFRDTQGTQYF.

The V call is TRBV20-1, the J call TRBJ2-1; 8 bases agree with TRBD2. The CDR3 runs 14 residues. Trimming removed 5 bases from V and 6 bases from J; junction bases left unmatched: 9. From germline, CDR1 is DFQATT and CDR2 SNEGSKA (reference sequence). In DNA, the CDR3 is TGCAGTGCTGCGCCCACTAGCGGCGGCAATGAGCAGTTCTTC. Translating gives CSAAPTSGGNEQFF.

The chain's CDR3 is CASSFDGGAWDTQYF. In DNA form, the CDR3 reads TGTGCCAGCAGCTTTGACGGGGGGGCATGGGATACGCAGTATTTT. V is TRBV7-8 and J is TRBJ2-3, with TRBD2 identical over 8 bases. V was clipped by 3 bases and J by 6 bases; unmatched bases: 8. The CDR3 sequence is 15 residues long. The germline gives CDR1 SGHVS, CDR2 FQNEAQ.

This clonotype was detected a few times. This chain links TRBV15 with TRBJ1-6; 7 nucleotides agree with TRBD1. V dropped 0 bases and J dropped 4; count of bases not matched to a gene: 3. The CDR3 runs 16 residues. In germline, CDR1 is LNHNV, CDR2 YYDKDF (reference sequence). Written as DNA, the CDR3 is TGTGCCACCAGCAGAGATAGGGGACAGTATAATTCACCCCTCCACTTT. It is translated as CATSRDRGQYNSPLHF.

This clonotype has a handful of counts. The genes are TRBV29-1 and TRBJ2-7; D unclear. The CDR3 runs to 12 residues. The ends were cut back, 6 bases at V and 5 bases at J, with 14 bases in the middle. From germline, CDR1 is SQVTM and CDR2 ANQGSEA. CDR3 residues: CSVSEARNEQYF. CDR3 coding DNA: TGCAGCGTGTCAGAGGCCCGGAACGAGCAGTACTTC.

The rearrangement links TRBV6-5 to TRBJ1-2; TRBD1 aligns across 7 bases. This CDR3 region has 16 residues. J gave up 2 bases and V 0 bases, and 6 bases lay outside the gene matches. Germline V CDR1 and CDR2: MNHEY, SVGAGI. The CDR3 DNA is TGTGCCAGCAGTTACTCGAAGGCCAGGGGGAACTATGGCTACACCTTC. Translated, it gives CASSYSKARGNYGYTF.

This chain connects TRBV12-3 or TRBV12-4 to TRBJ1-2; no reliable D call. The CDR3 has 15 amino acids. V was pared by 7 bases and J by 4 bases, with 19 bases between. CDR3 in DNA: TGTGCCAGCAAAGTGTCAGGTCCTGCGTCCTATGGCTACACCTTC. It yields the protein CASKVSGPASYGYTF.

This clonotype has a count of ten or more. The chain's CDR3 is CASSWEGDTQYF. Written as DNA, the CDR3 is TGTGCCAGCAGTTGGGAGGGAGATACGCAGTATTTT. J is TRBJ2-3 and V is TRBV2; 7 nucleotides agree with TRBD2. Germline assignment: CDR1 SNHLY and CDR2 FYNNEI. The trim removed 5 bases at V and 5 bases at J, leaving 1 base unmatched. The CDR3 is made up of 12 amino acids.

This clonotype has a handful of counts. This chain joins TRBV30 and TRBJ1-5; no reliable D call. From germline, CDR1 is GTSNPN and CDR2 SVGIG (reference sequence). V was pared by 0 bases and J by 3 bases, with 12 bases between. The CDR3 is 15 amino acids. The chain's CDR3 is CAWSVYPGANQPQHF. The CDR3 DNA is TGTGCCTGGAGTGTGTACCCTGGAGCCAATCAGCCCCAGCATTTT.

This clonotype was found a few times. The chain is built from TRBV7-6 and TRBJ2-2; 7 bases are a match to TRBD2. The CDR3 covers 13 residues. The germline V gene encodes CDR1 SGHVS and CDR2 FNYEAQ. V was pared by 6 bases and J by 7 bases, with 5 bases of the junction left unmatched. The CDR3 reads CASRTGTIGELFF. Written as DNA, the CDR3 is TGTGCCAGCAGAACTGGGACTATCGGGGAGCTGTTTTTT.

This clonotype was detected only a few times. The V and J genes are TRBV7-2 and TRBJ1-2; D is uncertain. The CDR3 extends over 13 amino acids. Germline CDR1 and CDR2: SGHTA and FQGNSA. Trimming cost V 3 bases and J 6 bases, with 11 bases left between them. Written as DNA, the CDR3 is TGTGCCAGCAGCTTGGGCAGGTCCAATGGCTACACCTTC. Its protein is CASSLGRSNGYTF.

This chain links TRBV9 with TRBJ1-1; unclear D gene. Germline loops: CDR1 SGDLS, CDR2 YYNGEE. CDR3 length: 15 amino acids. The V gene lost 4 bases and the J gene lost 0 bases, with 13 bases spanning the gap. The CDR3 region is CASSPRSLMNTEAFF. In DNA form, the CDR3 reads TGTGCCAGCAGCCCCCGCAGCCTCATGAACACTGAAGCTTTCTTT.

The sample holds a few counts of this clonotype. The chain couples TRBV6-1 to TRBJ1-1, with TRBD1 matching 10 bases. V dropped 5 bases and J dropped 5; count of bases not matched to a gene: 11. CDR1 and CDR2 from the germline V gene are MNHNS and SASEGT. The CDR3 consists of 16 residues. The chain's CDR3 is CASSPRGQGGRTEAFF. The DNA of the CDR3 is TGTGCCAGCAGTCCCCGTGGACAGGGGGGTCGGACTGAAGCTTTCTTT.

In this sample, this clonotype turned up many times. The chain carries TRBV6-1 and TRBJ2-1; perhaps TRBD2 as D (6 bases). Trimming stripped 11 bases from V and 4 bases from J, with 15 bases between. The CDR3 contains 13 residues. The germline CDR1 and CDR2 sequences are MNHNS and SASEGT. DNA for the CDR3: TGTGCCTCCGGCCGGGAGCCGTACAATGAGCAGTTCTTC. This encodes CASGREPYNEQFF.

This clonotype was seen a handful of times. As DNA, the CDR3 is TGTGCCAGCAGTCTGACAGGGTGGGACTCACCCCTCCACTTT. Amino acid sequence: CASSLTGWDSPLHF. The gene calls are TRBV6-2 or TRBV6-3 and TRBJ1-6, with TRBD1 identical over 7 bases. CDR1 is MNHEY, CDR2 SVGEGT, per germline. The CDR3 is made up of 14 amino acids. The J segment lost 10 bases and the V segment lost 5 bases, leaving 8 bases of the junction unmatched.

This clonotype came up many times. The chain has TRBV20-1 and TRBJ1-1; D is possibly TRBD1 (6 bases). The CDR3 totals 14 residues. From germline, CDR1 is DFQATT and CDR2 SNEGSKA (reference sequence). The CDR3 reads CSLINTGQRTEAFF. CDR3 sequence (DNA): TGCAGCCTCATCAACACCGGACAGCGCACTGAAGCTTTCTTT.

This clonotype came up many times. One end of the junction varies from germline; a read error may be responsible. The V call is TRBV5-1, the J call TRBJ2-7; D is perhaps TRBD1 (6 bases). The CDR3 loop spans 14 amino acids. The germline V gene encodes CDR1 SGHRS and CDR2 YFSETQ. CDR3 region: CASSLAGTPYEQYF. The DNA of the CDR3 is TGTGCCAGCAGTTTGGCCGGGACACCTTACGAGCAGTACTTC.

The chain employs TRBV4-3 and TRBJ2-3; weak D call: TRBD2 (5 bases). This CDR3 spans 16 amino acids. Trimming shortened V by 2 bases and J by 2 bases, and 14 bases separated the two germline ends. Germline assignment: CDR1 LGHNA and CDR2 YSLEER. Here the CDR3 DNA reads TGCGCCAGCAGCCAAACCCGGGGTGCGGTCACAGATACGCAGTATTTT. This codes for CASSQTRGAVTDTQYF.